The 13 T cell receptor beta chains in this list originate from one sample, sequenced in a study of response to subunit inactivated influenza vaccine. TCRdb called the RT-PCR reads again in MiXCR, with one record for every CDR3 protein. The data hold roughly 170,000 distinct CDR3 sequences, with approximately 9.2% observed a single time. Material: non-naive T cells sorted from PBMCs, obtained on the day of vaccination. These receptors were taken from a man aged 50 to 59 who received an inactivated influenza vaccine.

This clonotype was counted at least ten times. This rearrangement joins TRBV5-1 to TRBJ2-7, with TRBD1 matching over 7 bases. The CDR3 runs 14 residues. J gave up 5 bases and V 0 bases, and 5 bases lay outside the gene matches. Germline CDR1 and CDR2: SGHRS and YFSETQ. CDR3 amino acids: CASSLEYGTDEQYF. The DNA of the CDR3 is TGCGCCAGCAGCTTGGAGTACGGGACAGACGAGCAGTACTTC.

This clonotype occurred a few times. V usage is TRBV11-2 and J usage is TRBJ2-1, with 8 bases fitting TRBD2. Trimming took 7 bases from V and 10 from J; bases not matched to a gene: 6. Germline V lookup: CDR1 SGHAT, CDR2 FQNNGV. The CDR3 is 12 residues long. The CDR3 DNA sequence: TGTGCCAGCACAAGCGGGGGCTGGGAGCAGTTCTTC. Translated: CASTSGGWEQFF.

The gene calls are TRBV7-9 and TRBJ1-5; 8 positions match TRBD1. After removal of 5 bases from V and 6 bases from J, the junction contained 9 bases not matched to a gene. Per germline, CDR1 SEHNR and CDR2 FQNEAQ (reference sequence). This CDR3 is built from 15 residues. The CDR3 spells CASSQDRVGSQPQHF. The CDR3 coding sequence is TGTGCCAGCAGCCAGGACAGGGTTGGAAGTCAGCCCCAGCATTTT.

This clonotype was counted many times. J is TRBJ2-2 and V is TRBV7-2, with 8 bases aligning to TRBD2. Germline V lookup: CDR1 SGHTA, CDR2 FQGNSA. CDR3 length: 16 amino acids. The trim removed 1 base at V and 3 bases at J, leaving 4 bases unmatched. The CDR3 DNA reads as TGTGCCAGCAGCTTAGTCCCGGGAGGGTACACCGGGGAGCTGTTTTTT. Its translation is CASSLVPGGYTGELFF.

The gene calls are TRBV20-1 and TRBJ1-4, with D uncertain. The CDR3 length is 13 residues. The germline gives CDR1 DFQATT, CDR2 SNEGSKA (reference sequence). The ends were cut back, 3 bases at V and 4 bases at J, with 9 bases in the middle. The CDR3 DNA follows: TGCAGTGCTAGCGCCGTCAATAATGAAAAACTGTTTTTT. Translated, it gives CSASAVNNEKLFF.

V gene TRBV10-3 combines with J gene TRBJ2-5, with 8 bases that match TRBD2. V lost 8 bases and J lost 5; bases outside the gene matches: 7. The CDR3 contains 13 residues. Per the germline V gene, CDR1 is ENHRY and CDR2 is SYGVKD. The CDR3 DNA reads as TGTGCCATCCAGCGGGAGAAGTCGGAGACCCAGTACTTC. It specifies CAIQREKSETQYF.

Many counts were recorded for this clonotype. The rearrangement uses TRBV7-9 and TRBJ2-7, with a possible D match to TRBD2 (6 bases). CDR1 and CDR2 (germline): SEHNR, FQNEAQ (reference sequence). CDR3 length equals 12 residues. Trimming took 4 bases from V and 6 from J, leaving 10 bases between them. The CDR3 spells CASSSTSSEQYF. CDR3 bases: TGTGCCAGCAGCTCTACTAGCTCCGAGCAGTACTTC.

This clonotype was detected ten times or more. The rearrangement joins TRBV5-5 to TRBJ2-7; 8 bases are shared with TRBD1. V shed 4 bases and J 2 bases; nucleotides not matched to a gene: 5. The CDR3 is 14 amino acids. Germline assignment: CDR1 SGHKS and CDR2 YYEKEE (reference sequence). DNA of the CDR3: TGTGCCAGCAGCCGAGGACAGGGTACCTACGAGCAGTACTTC. It is translated as CASSRGQGTYEQYF. The entire variable domain, with the rest obtained from reference TRBV5-5 and TRBJ2-7, is as follows: DAGVTQSPTHLIKTRGQQVTLRCSPISGHKSVSWYQQVLGQGPQFIFQYYEKEERGRGNFPDRFSARQFPNYSSELNVNALLLGDSALYLCASSRGQGTYEQYFGPGTRLTVT.

This clonotype was seen many times. This rearrangement joins TRBV20-1 to TRBJ2-1; D call uncertain. CDR1 is DFQATT, CDR2 SNEGSKA, per germline (reference sequence). Trimming took off 3 bases at V and 4 bases at J, with 10 bases between the two ends. CDR3 length: 13 amino acids. The CDR3 protein is CSASLGRYNEQFF. The CDR3, as DNA: TGCAGTGCTAGCCTGGGTCGTTACAATGAGCAGTTCTTC.

The V and J genes are TRBV4-3 and TRBJ2-6; D might be TRBD2 (6 bases). The germline V gene encodes CDR1 LGHNA and CDR2 YSLEER. V lost 3 bases to trimming and J lost 3 bases, with 9 bases between them. This CDR3 region has 15 residues. In DNA form, the CDR3 reads TGCGCCAGCAGCCAGGAGGGCGGTGGGGCCAACGTCCTGACTTTC. Translating it yields CASSQEGGGANVLTF.

Written as DNA, the CDR3 is TGTGCCAGCAGCCGCGGACTAGCGGGAGGCTCCACAGATACGCAGTATTTT. Its translation: CASSRGLAGGSTDTQYF. The chain uses TRBV3-1 and TRBJ2-3; 14 nucleotides match TRBD2. Germline CDR1 is LGHDT and CDR2 is YNNKEL (reference sequence). This CDR3 is 17 amino acids long. V shed 4 bases and J 2 bases; nucleotides not matched to a gene: 5.

This clonotype was observed at least ten times. V usage is TRBV11-1 and J usage is TRBJ2-3; TRBD2 agrees at 16 bases. This CDR3 contains 20 residues. Germline CDR1 and CDR2: SGHAT and FQDESV (reference sequence). V lost 5 bases to trimming and J lost 0 bases; unmatched junction nucleotides: 11. The CDR3 loop reads CASSAGTSGRAIFSTDTQYF. As DNA, the CDR3 is TGTGCCAGCAGCGCCGGGACTAGCGGGAGGGCCATTTTTAGCACAGATACGCAGTATTTT.

V is TRBV2 and J is TRBJ1-2; 7 nucleotides agree with TRBD1. The CDR3 length is 16 residues. Germline V gene lookup returns CDR1 SNHLY and CDR2 FYNNEI. V was pared by 4 bases and J by 4 bases, with 12 bases of the junction left unmatched. The CDR3 is CASSGRDRGRAYGYTF. In DNA form, the CDR3 reads TGTGCCAGCAGTGGTCGCGATAGGGGGCGAGCCTATGGCTACACCTTC.